These T cell receptor beta chains were read from a single sample in a study of T cell responses to AZD1222 COVID-19 vaccine. Sequencing used immunoSEQ multiplex PCR; TCRdb keeps in-frame clones, though not all of them. The sample includes 100,000 to 150,000 clones, less than 90% of them seen just once. Source: peripheral blood, taken on day 0 of AZD1222 vaccination. The receptors come from an adult in good health. Both conserved end residues are part of each CDR3.

TRBJ2-7	TRBV3-1/TRBV3-2	CASSKGLAGAAYEQYF
TRBJ1-1	TRBV6-5	CASSSGQSWNTEAFF
TRBJ1-1	TRBV5-4	CASSFFNRQVNTEAFF
TRBJ2-1	TRBV6-5	CASTTSGPFWKQFF
TRBJ1-2	TRBV6-1	CASSQQGANYGYTF
TRBJ1-5	TRBV19	CASSTGTRGQPQHF
TRBJ1-2	TRBV4-3	CASSQDPGSSGYTF
TRBJ1-1	TRBV5-1	CASSANRGPGTEAFF
TRBJ2-1	TRBV6-2/TRBV6-3	CASSYEISSYNEQFF
TRBJ2-3	TRBV10-3	CAISVGVYTDTQYF
TRBJ2-5	TRBV5-1	CASSPGLAGMETQYF
TRBJ1-1	TRBV5-4	CASSKGTANTEAFF
TRBJ1-6	TRBV19	CASSIRDSPLHF
TRBJ1-5	TRBV19	CASSATGGHQPQHF
TRBJ2-5	TRBV12-3/TRBV12-4	CASSSRVRETQYF
TRBJ2-1	TRBV2	CASSGGRGVNEQFF
TRBJ1-2	TRBV4-3	CASSQDPVPNYGYTF
TRBJ2-7	TRBV7-2	CASSLEPTSSYEQYF
TRBJ2-1	TRBV27	CASSFPEFF
TRBJ1-2	TRBV3-1/TRBV3-2	CASSQEEGRGYTF
TRBJ2-3	TRBV3-1/TRBV3-2	CASSQERMEAGTDTQYF
TRBJ1-5	TRBV18	CASSPQTSTGGDNQPQHF
TRBJ1-5	TRBV11-3	CASSARQHEFQPQHF
TRBJ1-2	TRBV5-1	CASSPQGGIGRSGGYTF
TRBJ1-3	TRBV9	CASSVAGGLTYSGNTIYF
TRBJ1-1	TRBV5-1	CASSWTAALNTEAFF
TRBJ1-1	TRBV21-1	CAPWLGNTEAFF
TRBJ2-6	TRBV27	CASRAGTGSSGANVLTF
TRBJ2-1	TRBV6-2/TRBV6-3	CASSKQGASYNEQFF
TRBJ2-2	TRBV18	CASSSGQYGTGELFF
TRBJ2-1	TRBV6-2/TRBV6-3	CASSYGAATYNEQFF
TRBJ2-2	TRBV12-5	CASGFLLTGEPFLNTGELFF
TRBJ2-1	TRBV19	CASSRDAAPYNEQFF
TRBJ1-5	TRBV1	CTSSPASDRPSNQPQHF
TRBJ2-5	TRBV4-2	CASSQREVTSGRAETQYF
TRBJ2-3	TRBV7-2	CASSLASLSTDTQYF
TRBJ1-5	TRBV24-1	CATSAGPGPQHF
TRBJ2-1	TRBV13	CASSRWAGQGEYEQFF
TRBJ2-7	TRBV5-5	CASSLGLAGGSSEQYF
TRBJ1-1	TRBV18	CASSPGGSTEAFF
TRBJ2-5	TRBV7-9	CASSTEGLQETQYF
TRBJ1-5	TRBV3-1/TRBV3-2	CASSQGAGGRVQPQHF
TRBJ2-7	TRBV7-9	CASSPGNRDLPHEQYF
TRBJ1-4	TRBV12-5	CASGLGGLRGEKLFF
TRBJ1-4	TRBV27	CASRPAATNEKLFF